This T cell receptor (beta chain) was found in a study of long-term antiretroviral therapy in people with HIV. Study-wide context: The oldest specimens predate the 2015 immediate-ART recommendation by about a decade.

The assay, immunoSEQ v3.0, was run at survey level. Assay: immunoSEQ multiplex PCR; the TCRdb copy retains only in-frame clones and omits some. Here the sample spans some 16,000 clones, 65% to 85% being singletons. It was in the United States that all participants with HIV were treated. Specimens carried 1-10 million cryopreserved PBMC before DNA extraction. This clone was recorded a few times. The antigen is unknown. Study-wide findings and caveats: Pre-ART clonal expansion yielded clones that dominated the repertoire at all time points.

V was clipped by 0 bases and J by 7 bases; unmatched bases: 6. Germline values: CDR1 SNHLY, CDR2 FYNNEI. The CDR3 runs 15 residues. This TCR was recovered from a man aged 18-30 years with HIV. Sequencing used unsorted PBMCs, obtained 0.1 years before starting antiretroviral therapy. The chain combines TRBV2 with TRBJ1-2, with 9 nucleotides matching TRBD1. CDR3 loop: CASSEANRGLVGYTF. The CDR3 bases are TGTGCCAGCAGTGAAGCCAACAGGGGGCTGGTTGGCTACACCTTC.